The clone carrying this T cell receptor beta chain was found many times. This sample was included in a study of CD8 T cells in ankylosing spondylitis. CDR3 size: 13 residues. CDR1 is MNHEY, CDR2 SMNVEV, per germline (reference sequence). V lost 7 bases and J 6 bases, leaving 16 bases between the germline ends. Via MiXCR, TCRdb re-called the 5' RACE reads, giving one row per CDR3 protein. In the table there are more than 150,000 distinct CDR3 sequences, 13% of which are singletons. V usage is TRBV27 and J usage is TRBJ2-7, with TRBD2 as a possible D gene (6 bases). This TCR derives from a female donor with ankylosing spondylitis or in good health (not recorded which). Source material: blood, either unsorted or a sorted T cell fraction (not recorded which). Here the CDR3 reads CASKERAVSEQYF. For the CDR3, the DNA is TGTGCCAGCAAAGAGCGGGCGGTGAGCGAGCAGTACTTC.